Listed below are T cell receptor beta chains from one sample, sequenced in a study of follicular helper T cells after annual influenza vaccination. Measured with immunoSEQ multiplex PCR; TCRdb has only the in-frame clones, and not every one. The sample records about 27,000 clones, 70% to 90% being singletons. The sample consisted of CXCR5+ CD38- circulating T follicular helper cells from blood, taken on the day of influenza vaccination. These receptors were collected from an adult who received the influenza vaccine. Both conserved end residues are part of each CDR3. D genes are given only for firm matches. Rows give clone size only sometimes, using once, few, many, or a class for an expanded clone.

abundance	d_gene	v_gene	j_gene	CDR3aa	CDR3nt
NA	NA	TRBV28	TRBJ1-5	CASSSVSGRRGNQPQHF	TGTGCCAGCAGTTCTGTGTCGGGAAGGAGAGGCAATCAGCCCCAGCATTTT
NA	NA	TRBV19	TRBJ2-1	CATRRDYGFDEQFF	TGTGCCACAAGGAGGGATTACGGTTTCGATGAGCAGTTCTTC
NA	NA	TRBV6-5	TRBJ2-3	CASSPVRDTDTQYF	TGTGCCAGCAGCCCTGTGCGGGACACAGATACGCAGTATTTT
NA	NA	TRBV11-2	TRBJ1-2	CASSRGQQSYGYTF	TGTGCCAGCAGCCGAGGACAGCAAAGCTATGGCTACACCTTC
NA	NA	TRBV30	TRBJ1-1	CAWSDGVNTEAFF	TGTGCCTGGAGTGACGGGGTGAACACTGAAGCTTTCTTT
NA	NA	TRBV7-9	TRBJ2-7	CASSLQGGRSGEQYF	TGTGCCAGCAGCTTGCAGGGTGGCAGATCGGGCGAGCAGTACTTC
few	TRBD1	TRBV19	TRBJ1-4	CATKLGGEATNEKLFF	TGTGCCACCAAATTAGGGGGCGAAGCAACTAATGAAAAACTGTTTTTT
NA	NA	TRBV5-4	TRBJ2-7	CASSLMTGSYEQYF	TGTGCCAGCAGCTTGATGACAGGCTCCTACGAGCAGTACTTC
NA	TRBD2	TRBV2	TRBJ2-7	CASRPGLAGGGEQYF	TGTGCCAGCAGGCCGGGACTAGCGGGAGGTGGCGAGCAGTACTTC
NA	NA	TRBV29-1	TRBJ2-3	CSVVGVQSLRGDTQYF	TGCAGCGTTGTCGGAGTTCAGTCACTCCGGGGGGATACGCAGTATTTT
NA	NA	TRBV7-9	TRBJ1-4	CASSTRQATNEKLFF	TGTGCCAGCAGCACGAGACAGGCAACTAATGAAAAACTGTTTTTT
NA	NA	TRBV5-1	TRBJ2-2	CASSLKSGGPGELFF	TGCGCCAGCAGCTTGAAGTCAGGGGGGCCCGGGGAGCTGTTTTTT
NA	TRBD1	TRBV30	TRBJ1-4	CAWNRGDTEKLFF	TGTGCCTGGAACAGGGGAGATACTGAAAAACTGTTTTTT
NA	TRBD2	TRBV9	TRBJ2-3	CASSVGGGDGNTQYF	TGTGCCAGCAGCGTAGGGGGAGGGGATGGAAATACGCAGTATTTT
NA	TRBD1	TRBV7-7	TRBJ2-5	CASSTGQGNVETQYF	TGTGCTAGCAGCACGGGACAGGGGAACGTAGAGACCCAGTACTTC
NA	NA	TRBV18	TRBJ2-1	CASSPTYNEQFF	TGTGCCAGCTCACCAACATACAATGAGCAGTTCTTC
NA	TRBD1	TRBV28	TRBJ2-1	CASTRDRGYNEQFF	TGTGCCAGCACCCGGGACAGGGGTTACAATGAGCAGTTCTTC
NA	NA	TRBV2	TRBJ1-5	CASSGGNRNQPQHF	TGTGCCAGCAGTGGGGGCAATCGTAATCAGCCCCAGCATTTT
once	NA	TRBV7-8	TRBJ1-6	CATGQSSYNSPLHF	TGTGCCACCGGACAGAGCTCCTATAATTCACCCCTCCACTTT
NA	NA	TRBV7-9	TRBJ1-4	CASSPLATNEKLFF	TGTGCCAGCAGCCCCCTAGCAACTAATGAAAAACTGTTTTTT
NA	NA	TRBV27	TRBJ1-1	CASKSQTNTEAFF	TGTGCCAGCAAGTCGCAGACAAACACTGAAGCTTTCTTT
NA	NA	TRBV28	TRBJ1-2	CASRTTGKARGYTF	TGTGCCAGCAGAACTACAGGGAAAGCGCGCGGCTACACCTTC
NA	NA	TRBV7-9	TRBJ2-7	CASSTDSYYEQYF	TGTGCCAGCAGCACTGACAGCTACTACGAGCAGTACTTC
NA	TRBD2	TRBV27	TRBJ2-7	CASSLGPSGTGEQYF	TGTGCCAGCAGTTTAGGTCCTAGCGGGACGGGCGAGCAGTACTTC
NA	TRBD1	TRBV7-9	TRBJ2-3	CASRKTGGGADTQYF	TGTGCCAGCAGGAAGACAGGGGGGGGCGCAGATACGCAGTATTTT
few	TRBD1	TRBV19	TRBJ1-4	CASSIARQGARTNEKLFF	TGTGCCAGTAGTATAGCTCGGCAGGGGGCGCGGACTAATGAAAAACTGTTTTTT
NA	NA	TRBV6-1	TRBJ2-3	CASTSGGPTDTQYF	TGTGCCAGCACTTCCGGGGGGCCCACAGATACGCAGTATTTT
few	NA	TRBV7-9	TRBJ2-3	CASRYFQGGLTDTQYF	TGTGCCAGCAGATATTTCCAGGGGGGCTTGACAGATACGCAGTATTTT
once	NA	TRBV12-5	TRBJ2-3	CASGSQFMGTDTQYF	TGTGCTAGTGGTTCCCAGTTTATGGGCACAGATACGCAGTATTTT
NA	TRBD2	TRBV2	TRBJ2-1	CASSGRGGLSEQFF	TGTGCCAGCAGTGGGCGGGGGGGCCTCAGTGAGCAGTTCTTC
NA	TRBD1	TRBV5-4	TRBJ1-1	CASSPGQRTEAFF	TGTGCCAGCAGCCCGGGACAGAGGACTGAAGCTTTCTTT
NA	NA	TRBV30	TRBJ2-2	CASTSDRNTGELFF	TGTGCCTCAACTTCGGACAGGAACACCGGGGAGCTGTTTTTT
NA	TRBD1	TRBV19	TRBJ1-6	CASSRSLAGTGRSNSPLHF	TGTGCCAGTAGTAGGAGCCTCGCCGGGACAGGGCGTAGCAATTCACCCCTCCACTTT
few	NA	TRBV28	TRBJ1-2	CASSLTHASRNGYTF	TGTGCCAGCAGTCTGACTCACGCCAGTAGAAATGGCTACACCTTC
NA	NA	TRBV5-6	TRBJ1-2	CASSLTDRNYGYTF	TGTGCCAGCAGCCTCACCGACAGAAACTATGGCTACACCTTC
NA	NA	TRBV30	TRBJ2-7	CAWSYDRPEKDYEQYF	TGTGCCTGGAGTTATGACAGGCCGGAGAAAGACTACGAGCAGTACTTC
NA	NA	TRBV5-1	TRBJ2-6	CASSSTPGGANVLTF	TGCGCCAGCAGCTCGACGCCCGGGGGGGCCAACGTCCTGACTTTC
NA	NA	TRBV29-1	TRBJ2-1	CSVGQGGYNEQFF	TGCAGCGTTGGACAGGGAGGCTACAATGAGCAGTTCTTC
NA	TRBD2	TRBV10-3	TRBJ2-1	CAISASGRYNEQFF	TGTGCCATCAGTGCTAGCGGGAGATACAATGAGCAGTTCTTC
NA	NA	TRBV5-1	TRBJ2-7	CASSLGGAGSAPKEQYF	TGCGCCAGCAGCTTGGGGGGAGCGGGTTCTGCTCCTAAGGAGCAGTACTTC
NA	TRBD1	TRBV6-6	TRBJ2-7	CASRDTGVGEQYF	TGTGCCAGCCGAGATACAGGGGTCGGGGAGCAGTACTTC
NA	TRBD1	TRBV7-6	TRBJ1-1	CASATGTENTEAFF	TGTGCCAGCGCAACCGGGACAGAGAACACTGAAGCTTTCTTT
NA	NA	TRBV5-8	TRBJ1-2	CASSLVSRGDYGYTF	TGTGCCAGCAGCTTGGTATCCAGGGGAGACTATGGCTACACCTTC
NA	NA	TRBV28	TRBJ2-1	CASEGLNEQFF	TGTGCCAGCGAGGGACTCAATGAGCAGTTCTTC
NA	TRBD1	TRBV28	TRBJ1-2	CASSGTVYGYTF	TGTGCCAGCAGCGGGACAGTCTATGGCTACACCTTC
NA	TRBD2	TRBV4-2	TRBJ2-5	CASSQDASGGQQETQYF	TGTGCCAGCAGCCAAGATGCGAGCGGGGGGCAACAAGAGACCCAGTACTTC
NA	TRBD2	TRBV29-1	TRBJ2-1	CSVARGAGRENEQFF	TGCAGCGTCGCCCGGGGAGCGGGGAGGGAGAATGAGCAGTTCTTC
NA	NA	TRBV2	TRBJ2-3	CASSGSSGPDTQYF	TGTGCCAGCAGTGGATCATCAGGGCCAGATACGCAGTATTTT
few	NA	TRBV10-3	TRBJ1-2	CAISAPGAYGYTF	TGTGCCATCAGTGCCCCAGGGGCCTATGGCTACACCTTC
NA	NA	TRBV29-1	TRBJ2-7	CSVGRMSEQYF	TGCAGCGTGGGGCGGATGTCCGAGCAGTACTTC
NA	TRBD2	TRBV28	TRBJ2-3	CASSNSGDYTDTQYF	TGTGCCAGCAGTAATAGCGGGGACTACACAGATACGCAGTATTTT
few	NA	TRBV5-1	TRBJ2-3	CASSLWGLGGTDTQYF	TGCGCCAGCAGCTTGTGGGGCCTCGGCGGCACAGATACGCAGTATTTT
NA	NA	TRBV6-1	TRBJ2-7	CASRGWQGDEQYF	TGTGCCAGCCGGGGGTGGCAGGGTGACGAGCAGTACTTC
NA	TRBD1	TRBV2	TRBJ1-1	CASTPTGGGSEAFF	TGTGCCAGCACCCCGACAGGGGGTGGTAGTGAAGCTTTCTTT